This entry concerns a single T cell receptor (beta chain). This sample was included in a study of blood T cell repertoires in COVID-19. Study overall: T cells, B-cell-depleted T cells, or PBMCs supplied cDNA or gDNA.

Only in-frame clones appear in the TCRdb table, and some are missing; sequencing was by immunoSEQ multiplex PCR. The table shows roughly 170,000 clones, with roughly 84% occurring only once. The germline V gene encodes CDR1 LGHDT and CDR2 YNNKEL (reference sequence). This CDR3 spans 16 amino acids. V lost 0 bases, J lost 0 bases, and 10 bases lay in between. The sequencing sample was made of peripheral blood. The chain carries TRBV3-1 (or the pseudogene TRBV3-2) and TRBJ2-3; D remains unclear. This clonotype originated in a woman in her forties or fifties with COVID-19, enrolled during active disease. This CDR3 is CASSQDALESTDTQYF. The CDR3 region has the DNA TGTGCCAGCAGCCAAGATGCACTGGAGAGCACAGATACGCAGTATTTT.